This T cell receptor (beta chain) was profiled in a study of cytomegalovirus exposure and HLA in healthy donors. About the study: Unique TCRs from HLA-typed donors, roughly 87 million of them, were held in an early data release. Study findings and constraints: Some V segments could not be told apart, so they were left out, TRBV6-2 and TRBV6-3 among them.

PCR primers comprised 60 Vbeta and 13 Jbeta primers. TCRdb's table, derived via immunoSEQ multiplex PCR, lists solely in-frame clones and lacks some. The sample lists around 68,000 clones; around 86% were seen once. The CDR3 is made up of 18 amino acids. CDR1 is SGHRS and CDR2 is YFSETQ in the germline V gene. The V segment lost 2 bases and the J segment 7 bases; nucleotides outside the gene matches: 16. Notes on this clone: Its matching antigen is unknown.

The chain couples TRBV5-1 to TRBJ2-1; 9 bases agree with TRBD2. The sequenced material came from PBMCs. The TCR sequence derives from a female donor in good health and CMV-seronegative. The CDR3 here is CASSFLSLSGGGGNEQFF. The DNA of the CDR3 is TGCGCCAGCAGCTTCTTGTCTTTGTCTGGCGGGGGGGGTAATGAGCAGTTCTTC.